Listed below are T cell receptor beta chains from one sample, sequenced in a study of human T cells and chemical hapten exposure. TCRdb re-derived calls from the RACE reads in MiXCR, one entry per CDR3 protein. There are 350,000 to 400,000 distinct CDR3 sequences in the sample; 5% to 6.5% occur only once, and about 2.5% lies in the top ten. The source was whole blood, collected in connection with sensitization to the hapten diphenylcyclopropenone (DPC). The receptors shown here come from a woman aged 50 to 60 with alopecia areata. Some clones in this sample may be carry-over from other donors' samples. The CDR3 runs from the conserved cysteine through the conserved F or W. Each record gives: V gene, D gene, clone size, J gene, CDR3 DNA, CDR3 protein. A D gene is named only where the DNA matches it firmly. The size entry is marked missing in some rows and otherwise reads once, few, many or a size class.

TRBV11-1	NA	NA	TRBJ1-5	TGTGCCAGCAGCCCCGAATTCTCTCAGCCCCAGCATTTT	CASSPEFSQPQHF
TRBV20-1	NA	few	TRBJ2-7	TGCAGTGCTAGCGACAGGTTTACCTACGAGCAGTACTTC	CSASDRFTYEQYF
TRBV12-3/TRBV12-4	NA	many	TRBJ2-1	TGTGCCAGCAGTTCCCCGGGCGACGAGCAGTTCTTC	CASSSPGDEQFF
TRBV7-9	TRBD2	NA	TRBJ2-1	TGTGCCAGCAGCTTTAGCGGGGGGCTGTACAATGAGCAGTTCTTC	CASSFSGGLYNEQFF
TRBV5-6	TRBD1	NA	TRBJ1-6	TGTGCCAGCAGCCTAGGACAGGGGAGCAATTCACCCCTCCACTTT	CASSLGQGSNSPLHF
TRBV7-9	NA	many	TRBJ2-1	TGTGCCAGCAGCTTCGGGCAGGGTGAAGGTGGGGAGTTCTTC	CASSFGQGEGGEFF
TRBV5-1	TRBD2	NA	TRBJ2-5	TGCGCCAGCAGCCCCCGAACGGGACTAGCGGACCAAGAGACCCAGTACTTC	CASSPRTGLADQETQYF
TRBV7-3	NA	many	TRBJ1-1	TGTGCCAGCAGCACGTCCCCAGGAACTGAAGCTTTCTTT	CASSTSPGTEAFF
TRBV5-8	NA	many	TRBJ2-7	TGTGCCAGCAGTATGAGGAGTAGGGAGCAGTACTTC	CASSMRSREQYF
TRBV30	NA	many	TRBJ2-7	TGTGCCTGGACAACCCACCGAGTCTACGAGCAGTACTTC	CAWTTHRVYEQYF
TRBV28	NA	few	TRBJ1-1	TGTGCCAGCAGTTTCCTCGGACCGAACACTGAAGCCTTCTTT	CASSFLGPNTEAFF
TRBV18	TRBD2	few	TRBJ2-6	TGTGCCAGCTCACCACTCGGGACTAGCGGCAGCTCTGGGGCCAACGTCCTGACTTTC	CASSPLGTSGSSGANVLTF
TRBV18	NA	many	TRBJ2-3	TGTGCCACCAACGGGGGTTTCGCAGATACGCAGTATTTT	CATNGGFADTQYF
TRBV2	NA	few	TRBJ1-1	TGTGCCAGCAGGACATACACTGAAGCTTTCTTT	CASRTYTEAFF
TRBV5-1	NA	many	TRBJ1-2	TGTGCCAGCAGCTCAGGGAACTATGGCTACACCTTC	CASSSGNYGYTF
TRBV11-2	NA	NA	TRBJ2-5	TGTGCCAGCAGCCGTACGGAGACCCAGTACTTC	CASSRTETQYF
TRBV9	TRBD2	many	TRBJ2-2	TGTGCCAGCCGGGCGGGAGAGACCGGGGAGCTGTTTTTT	CASRAGETGELFF
TRBV14	NA	many	TRBJ1-5	TGTGCCAGCAGCCAAGGGGAGTATCAGCCCCAGCATTTT	CASSQGEYQPQHF
TRBV28	NA	many	TRBJ2-7	TGTGCCAGCAGTTCACCGTTCCGCGAGCAGTACTTC	CASSSPFREQYF
TRBV19	NA	NA	TRBJ1-5	TGTGCCAGTAGGCAGGATGCGCATCAGCCCCAGCATTTT	CASRQDAHQPQHF
TRBV5-1	NA	NA	TRBJ1-3	TGCGCCAGCACCACCGACAACTCTGGAAACACCATATATTTT	CASTTDNSGNTIYF
TRBV6-2/TRBV6-3	NA	NA	TRBJ2-1	TGTGCCAGCAGTTACCGACGGAGGGGGGCCTACAATGAGCAGTTCTTC	CASSYRRRGAYNEQFF
TRBV20-1	NA	many	TRBJ1-4	TGCAGTGCCGCCCGGGAGGCTAATAATGAAAAACTGTTTTTT	CSAAREANNEKLFF
TRBV4-1	NA	few	TRBJ2-5	TGCGCCAGCAGCCACCGGGTCGGCAGGGGCCAAGAGACCCAGTACTTC	CASSHRVGRGQETQYF
TRBV12-3/TRBV12-4	NA	many	TRBJ2-5	TGTGCCAGCAGTCCCGACGGGGGAGGCCAGTACTTC	CASSPDGGGQYF
TRBV6-6	TRBD1	many	TRBJ1-2	TGTGCCAGCAGTTACAGGGGACAGGGAAATGGCTACACCTTC	CASSYRGQGNGYTF
TRBV20-1	NA	few	TRBJ1-6	TGCAGTGCTAGTGAGTACTGGACGGATTCACCCCTCCACTTT	CSASEYWTDSPLHF
TRBV5-6	TRBD1	few	TRBJ2-7	TGTGCCAGCAGCGAAGGGACAGACTCCTACGAGCAGTACTTC	CASSEGTDSYEQYF
TRBV27	TRBD1	many	TRBJ2-3	TGTGCCAGCAGACGGGACAGGGGGACAGATACGCAGTATTTT	CASRRDRGTDTQYF
TRBV29-1	NA	many	TRBJ2-1	TGCAGCGTTGTTTGGGGGAGCGATGAGCAGTTCTTC	CSVVWGSDEQFF
TRBV5-1	TRBD1	many	TRBJ2-3	TGCGCCAGCAGCACCGGACAGGGGCTGAGCACAGATACGCAGTATTTT	CASSTGQGLSTDTQYF
TRBV20-1	NA	NA	TRBJ2-7	TGCAGTGCTCGGCGGGAATCCCTAGGGGAGCAGTACTTC	CSARRESLGEQYF
TRBV30	TRBD1	NA	TRBJ1-4	TGTGCCTGGAGTGGAAAGGGACAGGCCGGTGAAAAACTGTTTTTT	CAWSGKGQAGEKLFF
TRBV20-1	NA	few	TRBJ1-4	TGCAGTGCTAGAGATCGCGGGGAAGGTAAAGAAAAACTGTTTTTT	CSARDRGEGKEKLFF
TRBV13	NA	many	TRBJ2-6	TGTGCCAGCAGCTTTGGCACGGGCTCTGGGGCCAACGTCCTGACTTTC	CASSFGTGSGANVLTF
TRBV23-1	NA	few	TRBJ1-4	TGCGCCAGCAGTCTTGGGGTGTCGGGAAAACTGTTTTTT	CASSLGVSGKLFF
TRBV15	TRBD2	many	TRBJ2-1	TGTGCCACCAGCGGTGGTAGCGGGGGGCCTTATAAGTTCTTC	CATSGGSGGPYKFF
TRBV20-1	NA	NA	TRBJ1-2	TGCAGTGCTATGTCCCCAGGGGAGAGATATGGCTACACCTTC	CSAMSPGERYGYTF
TRBV5-4	NA	many	TRBJ1-1	TGTGCCAGCAGCTGGGAGACAGCGATGAACACTGAAGCTTTCTTT	CASSWETAMNTEAFF
TRBV13	NA	NA	TRBJ1-6	TGTGCCAGCAGCTTATCGGCAGCCCTTTCACCCCTCCACTTT	CASSLSAALSPLHF
TRBV18	TRBD1	many	TRBJ1-5	TGTGCCAGCTCAGCGGACAGGAACATTCAGCCCCAGCATTTT	CASSADRNIQPQHF
TRBV7-3	TRBD1	NA	TRBJ1-1	TGTGCCAGCAGCTTAAACGGGCAGGGGGATATTAGGGACACTGAAGCTTTCTTT	CASSLNGQGDIRDTEAFF
TRBV7-9	NA	few	TRBJ2-1	TGTGCCAGCAGCTTCGACGGGGGCTTCTCCTACAATGAGCAGTTCTTC	CASSFDGGFSYNEQFF